The 16 T cell receptor beta chains in this list originate from one sample, sequenced in a study of shared clonotypes between healthy human individuals. Assay used: immunoSEQ multiplex PCR; TCRdb lists only in-frame clones, some missing. Among over a million clones listed, under 99% were seen once. Material for sequencing was naive CD4+ T cells sorted from blood. Sample subset: CD45RA+ positively selected. These receptors originate from a man aged 25 to 45 in good health.

The V call is TRBV7-9, the J call TRBJ1-2, with 7 nucleotides matching TRBD1. The CDR3 has 14 amino acids. The germline V gene encodes CDR1 SEHNR and CDR2 FQNEAQ (reference sequence). Trimming cost V 5 bases and J 1 base; bases outside gene matches: 4. The CDR3 is CASSPGQNNYGYTF. The CDR3 coding sequence is TGTGCCAGCAGCCCGGGACAGAATAACTATGGCTACACCTTC. Filled out from reference TRBV7-9 and TRBJ1-2, the complete variable domain reads DTGVSQNPRHKITKRGQNVTFRCDPISEHNRLYWYRQTLGQGPEFLTYFQNEAQLEKSRLLSDRFSAERPKGSFSTLEIQRTEQGDSAMYLCASSPGQNNYGYTFGSGTRLTVV.

The chain recombines TRBV11-3 with TRBJ2-7; 7 bases agree with TRBD2. The CDR3 totals 13 residues. CDR1 SGHNT and CDR2 YENEEA come from the germline V gene. Trimming cost V 4 bases and J 7 bases; bases outside gene matches: 7. The CDR3 here is CASSSSGIGEQYF. The CDR3 DNA reads TGTGCCAGCAGCTCCAGCGGGATAGGGGAGCAGTACTTC.

The V call is TRBV6-1, the J call TRBJ1-5, with D uncertain. V lost 3 bases and J 1 base, leaving 10 bases between the germline ends. The CDR3 runs 15 residues. Looked up from germline, CDR1 is MNHNS and CDR2 is SASEGT. The CDR3 loop reads CASSDKGWSNQPQHF. CDR3 DNA sequence: TGTGCCAGCAGTGATAAGGGCTGGAGCAATCAGCCCCAGCATTTT.

The V and J genes are TRBV18 and TRBJ2-2, with 9 bases matching TRBD1. The CDR3 sequence is 19 residues long. Germline CDR1 is KGHSH and CDR2 is LQKENI. The V segment lost 4 bases and the J segment 1 base; nucleotides outside the gene matches: 13. The CDR3 loop reads CASSRDIHPGQGNTGELFF. As DNA, the CDR3 is TGTGCCAGCTCACGGGATATACACCCGGGACAGGGGAACACCGGGGAGCTGTTTTTT.

This chain connects TRBV7-3 to TRBJ2-7; 8 bases fit TRBD2. V dropped 5 bases and J dropped 8; count of bases not matched to a gene: 8. Germline V gene data show CDR1 as SGHTA and CDR2 as FQGTGA. There are 13 residues in the CDR3. The CDR3 sequence: CASSVSGVTKQYF. CDR3 coding DNA: TGTGCCAGCAGCGTTAGCGGGGTTACGAAGCAGTACTTC.

On this clone itself: This same CDR3 is encoded by further DNA sequences in the sample. The chain carries TRBV10-3 and TRBJ2-7; 13 bases match TRBD2. With 2 bases clipped from V and 5 bases from J, the junction kept 3 bases outside the gene matches. This CDR3 is 15 amino acids long. In germline, CDR1 is ENHRY, CDR2 SYGVKD. CDR3 protein: CAISETGLAGDEQYF. The DNA for the CDR3 is TGTGCCATCAGTGAGACCGGACTAGCGGGAGACGAGCAGTACTTC.

This chain links TRBV9 with TRBJ2-2; D is unresolved. The CDR3 covers 19 residues. V dropped 1 base and J dropped 0 bases, with 19 bases sitting between them. Per germline, CDR1 SGDLS and CDR2 YYNGEE. The CDR3 DNA is TGTGCCAGCAGCGTAAGGGCGTCTCCAGGCCTTCCGAACACCGGGGAGCTGTTTTTT. Its translation: CASSVRASPGLPNTGELFF.

The rearrangement uses TRBV2 and TRBJ1-4; a possible D gene is TRBD1 (6 bases). The CDR3 totals 12 residues. Germline CDR1 reads SNHLY; CDR2 reads FYNNEI. V lost 8 bases, J lost 8 bases, and 12 bases lay in between. The CDR3 reads CASEQGQEKLFF. The DNA for the CDR3 is TGTGCCAGCGAACAGGGTCAAGAAAAACTGTTTTTT.

The J gene is TRBJ2-1, the V gene TRBV7-8; 8 bases fit TRBD2. CDR1 and CDR2 from the germline V gene are SGHVS and FQNEAQ. CDR3 length equals 18 residues. J gave up 0 bases and V 1 base, and 8 bases lay outside the gene matches. CDR3 in DNA: TGTGCCAGCAGCTTAGATTTTCACGGGAGGGGCTCCTACAATGAGCAGTTCTTC. Its translation: CASSLDFHGRGSYNEQFF.

V usage is TRBV7-2 and J usage is TRBJ1-5; possibly TRBD1 for D (5 bases). CDR1 and CDR2 from the germline V gene are SGHTA and FQGNSA. The V end was cut by 1 base, the J end by 1 base, with 8 bases between. This CDR3 has 15 residues. In DNA form, the CDR3 reads TGTGCCAGCAGCTTAGAGGGGCTCAGCAATCAGCCCCAGCATTTT. Its translation is CASSLEGLSNQPQHF. The variable domain in full, completed from reference TRBV7-2 and TRBJ1-5, reads GAGVSQSPSNKVTEKGKDVELRCDPISGHTALYWYRQSLGQGLEFLIYFQGNSAPDKSGLPSDRFSAERTGGSVSTLTIQRTQQEDSAVYLCASSLEGLSNQPQHFGDGTRLSIL.

On this clone itself: The identical CDR3 is also encoded by other nucleotide sequences in the sample. The chain has TRBV4-3 and TRBJ2-2; possibly TRBD1 for D (6 bases). The CDR3 has 18 residues. Germline values: CDR1 LGHNA, CDR2 YSLEER. V was cut by 0 bases and J by 0 bases, with 14 bases left in between. In nucleotides, the CDR3 is TGCGCCAGCAGCCAAGATGGGGGCAGGTCAGCGAACACCGGGGAGCTGTTTTTT. Protein product: CASSQDGGRSANTGELFF.

In its sample, this clone was seen once. V usage is TRBV5-5 and J usage is TRBJ2-5, with TRBD2 identical over 10 bases. The J segment lost 1 base and the V segment lost 6 bases, leaving 6 bases of the junction unmatched. Looked up from germline, CDR1 is SGHKS and CDR2 is YYEKEE (reference sequence). The CDR3 length is 15 residues. CDR3 amino acids: CASTRSGRAQETQYF. The CDR3 DNA follows: TGTGCCAGCACCCGGAGCGGGAGGGCCCAAGAGACCCAGTACTTC.

The gene calls are TRBV10-3 and TRBJ2-3; no clear D. The germline gives CDR1 ENHRY, CDR2 SYGVKD. CDR3 length: 16 amino acids. V was trimmed by 0 bases and J by 2 bases, leaving 12 bases between them. The CDR3 spells CAISESQGTHTDTQYF. The CDR3, as DNA: TGTGCCATCAGTGAGTCACAAGGAACCCACACAGATACGCAGTATTTT.

In DNA form, the CDR3 reads TGTGCCACCAGCAGGAAGAGTCAGCCCCAGCATTTT. Translating gives CATSRKSQPQHF. The V gene is TRBV15, the J gene TRBJ1-5; D remains ambiguous. The V gene lost 3 bases and the J gene lost 6 bases, with 6 bases spanning the gap. The germline gives CDR1 LNHNV, CDR2 YYDKDF (reference sequence). This CDR3 comprises 12 residues.

CDR3 sequence: CASSHPSRPNQSSYEQYF. DNA of the CDR3: TGCGCCAGCAGTCATCCATCGCGGCCAAACCAAAGCTCCTACGAGCAGTACTTC. This chain links TRBV23-1 with TRBJ2-7; no reliable D call. TRBV23-1 is an ORF for which the function is uncertain. V was pared by 3 bases and J by 0 bases, with 21 bases between. There are 18 residues in the CDR3.

The rearrangement joins TRBV9 to TRBJ2-2; 8 nucleotides match TRBD2. Germline values: CDR1 SGDLS, CDR2 YYNGEE. Germline trimming cut 0 bases from V and 5 bases from J; bases unmatched to any gene: 6. This CDR3 has 16 amino acids. This CDR3 reads CASSVGSGSGTGELFF. As DNA, the CDR3 is TGTGCCAGCAGCGTAGGGAGCGGGAGCGGGACCGGGGAGCTGTTTTTT.